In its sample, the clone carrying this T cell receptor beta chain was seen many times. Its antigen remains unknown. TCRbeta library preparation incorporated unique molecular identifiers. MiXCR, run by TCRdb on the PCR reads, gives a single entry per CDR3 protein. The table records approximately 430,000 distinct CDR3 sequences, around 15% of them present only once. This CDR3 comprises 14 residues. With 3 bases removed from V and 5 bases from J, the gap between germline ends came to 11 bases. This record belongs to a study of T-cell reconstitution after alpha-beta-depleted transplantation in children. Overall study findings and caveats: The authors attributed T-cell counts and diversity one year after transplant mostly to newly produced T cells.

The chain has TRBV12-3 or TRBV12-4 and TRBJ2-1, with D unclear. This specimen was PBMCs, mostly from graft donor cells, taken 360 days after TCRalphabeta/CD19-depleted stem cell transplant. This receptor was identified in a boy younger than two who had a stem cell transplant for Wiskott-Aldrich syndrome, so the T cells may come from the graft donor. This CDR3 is CASSLVRRNNEQFF. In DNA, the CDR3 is TGTGCCAGCAGTTTGGTCAGAAGGAACAATGAGCAGTTCTTC.